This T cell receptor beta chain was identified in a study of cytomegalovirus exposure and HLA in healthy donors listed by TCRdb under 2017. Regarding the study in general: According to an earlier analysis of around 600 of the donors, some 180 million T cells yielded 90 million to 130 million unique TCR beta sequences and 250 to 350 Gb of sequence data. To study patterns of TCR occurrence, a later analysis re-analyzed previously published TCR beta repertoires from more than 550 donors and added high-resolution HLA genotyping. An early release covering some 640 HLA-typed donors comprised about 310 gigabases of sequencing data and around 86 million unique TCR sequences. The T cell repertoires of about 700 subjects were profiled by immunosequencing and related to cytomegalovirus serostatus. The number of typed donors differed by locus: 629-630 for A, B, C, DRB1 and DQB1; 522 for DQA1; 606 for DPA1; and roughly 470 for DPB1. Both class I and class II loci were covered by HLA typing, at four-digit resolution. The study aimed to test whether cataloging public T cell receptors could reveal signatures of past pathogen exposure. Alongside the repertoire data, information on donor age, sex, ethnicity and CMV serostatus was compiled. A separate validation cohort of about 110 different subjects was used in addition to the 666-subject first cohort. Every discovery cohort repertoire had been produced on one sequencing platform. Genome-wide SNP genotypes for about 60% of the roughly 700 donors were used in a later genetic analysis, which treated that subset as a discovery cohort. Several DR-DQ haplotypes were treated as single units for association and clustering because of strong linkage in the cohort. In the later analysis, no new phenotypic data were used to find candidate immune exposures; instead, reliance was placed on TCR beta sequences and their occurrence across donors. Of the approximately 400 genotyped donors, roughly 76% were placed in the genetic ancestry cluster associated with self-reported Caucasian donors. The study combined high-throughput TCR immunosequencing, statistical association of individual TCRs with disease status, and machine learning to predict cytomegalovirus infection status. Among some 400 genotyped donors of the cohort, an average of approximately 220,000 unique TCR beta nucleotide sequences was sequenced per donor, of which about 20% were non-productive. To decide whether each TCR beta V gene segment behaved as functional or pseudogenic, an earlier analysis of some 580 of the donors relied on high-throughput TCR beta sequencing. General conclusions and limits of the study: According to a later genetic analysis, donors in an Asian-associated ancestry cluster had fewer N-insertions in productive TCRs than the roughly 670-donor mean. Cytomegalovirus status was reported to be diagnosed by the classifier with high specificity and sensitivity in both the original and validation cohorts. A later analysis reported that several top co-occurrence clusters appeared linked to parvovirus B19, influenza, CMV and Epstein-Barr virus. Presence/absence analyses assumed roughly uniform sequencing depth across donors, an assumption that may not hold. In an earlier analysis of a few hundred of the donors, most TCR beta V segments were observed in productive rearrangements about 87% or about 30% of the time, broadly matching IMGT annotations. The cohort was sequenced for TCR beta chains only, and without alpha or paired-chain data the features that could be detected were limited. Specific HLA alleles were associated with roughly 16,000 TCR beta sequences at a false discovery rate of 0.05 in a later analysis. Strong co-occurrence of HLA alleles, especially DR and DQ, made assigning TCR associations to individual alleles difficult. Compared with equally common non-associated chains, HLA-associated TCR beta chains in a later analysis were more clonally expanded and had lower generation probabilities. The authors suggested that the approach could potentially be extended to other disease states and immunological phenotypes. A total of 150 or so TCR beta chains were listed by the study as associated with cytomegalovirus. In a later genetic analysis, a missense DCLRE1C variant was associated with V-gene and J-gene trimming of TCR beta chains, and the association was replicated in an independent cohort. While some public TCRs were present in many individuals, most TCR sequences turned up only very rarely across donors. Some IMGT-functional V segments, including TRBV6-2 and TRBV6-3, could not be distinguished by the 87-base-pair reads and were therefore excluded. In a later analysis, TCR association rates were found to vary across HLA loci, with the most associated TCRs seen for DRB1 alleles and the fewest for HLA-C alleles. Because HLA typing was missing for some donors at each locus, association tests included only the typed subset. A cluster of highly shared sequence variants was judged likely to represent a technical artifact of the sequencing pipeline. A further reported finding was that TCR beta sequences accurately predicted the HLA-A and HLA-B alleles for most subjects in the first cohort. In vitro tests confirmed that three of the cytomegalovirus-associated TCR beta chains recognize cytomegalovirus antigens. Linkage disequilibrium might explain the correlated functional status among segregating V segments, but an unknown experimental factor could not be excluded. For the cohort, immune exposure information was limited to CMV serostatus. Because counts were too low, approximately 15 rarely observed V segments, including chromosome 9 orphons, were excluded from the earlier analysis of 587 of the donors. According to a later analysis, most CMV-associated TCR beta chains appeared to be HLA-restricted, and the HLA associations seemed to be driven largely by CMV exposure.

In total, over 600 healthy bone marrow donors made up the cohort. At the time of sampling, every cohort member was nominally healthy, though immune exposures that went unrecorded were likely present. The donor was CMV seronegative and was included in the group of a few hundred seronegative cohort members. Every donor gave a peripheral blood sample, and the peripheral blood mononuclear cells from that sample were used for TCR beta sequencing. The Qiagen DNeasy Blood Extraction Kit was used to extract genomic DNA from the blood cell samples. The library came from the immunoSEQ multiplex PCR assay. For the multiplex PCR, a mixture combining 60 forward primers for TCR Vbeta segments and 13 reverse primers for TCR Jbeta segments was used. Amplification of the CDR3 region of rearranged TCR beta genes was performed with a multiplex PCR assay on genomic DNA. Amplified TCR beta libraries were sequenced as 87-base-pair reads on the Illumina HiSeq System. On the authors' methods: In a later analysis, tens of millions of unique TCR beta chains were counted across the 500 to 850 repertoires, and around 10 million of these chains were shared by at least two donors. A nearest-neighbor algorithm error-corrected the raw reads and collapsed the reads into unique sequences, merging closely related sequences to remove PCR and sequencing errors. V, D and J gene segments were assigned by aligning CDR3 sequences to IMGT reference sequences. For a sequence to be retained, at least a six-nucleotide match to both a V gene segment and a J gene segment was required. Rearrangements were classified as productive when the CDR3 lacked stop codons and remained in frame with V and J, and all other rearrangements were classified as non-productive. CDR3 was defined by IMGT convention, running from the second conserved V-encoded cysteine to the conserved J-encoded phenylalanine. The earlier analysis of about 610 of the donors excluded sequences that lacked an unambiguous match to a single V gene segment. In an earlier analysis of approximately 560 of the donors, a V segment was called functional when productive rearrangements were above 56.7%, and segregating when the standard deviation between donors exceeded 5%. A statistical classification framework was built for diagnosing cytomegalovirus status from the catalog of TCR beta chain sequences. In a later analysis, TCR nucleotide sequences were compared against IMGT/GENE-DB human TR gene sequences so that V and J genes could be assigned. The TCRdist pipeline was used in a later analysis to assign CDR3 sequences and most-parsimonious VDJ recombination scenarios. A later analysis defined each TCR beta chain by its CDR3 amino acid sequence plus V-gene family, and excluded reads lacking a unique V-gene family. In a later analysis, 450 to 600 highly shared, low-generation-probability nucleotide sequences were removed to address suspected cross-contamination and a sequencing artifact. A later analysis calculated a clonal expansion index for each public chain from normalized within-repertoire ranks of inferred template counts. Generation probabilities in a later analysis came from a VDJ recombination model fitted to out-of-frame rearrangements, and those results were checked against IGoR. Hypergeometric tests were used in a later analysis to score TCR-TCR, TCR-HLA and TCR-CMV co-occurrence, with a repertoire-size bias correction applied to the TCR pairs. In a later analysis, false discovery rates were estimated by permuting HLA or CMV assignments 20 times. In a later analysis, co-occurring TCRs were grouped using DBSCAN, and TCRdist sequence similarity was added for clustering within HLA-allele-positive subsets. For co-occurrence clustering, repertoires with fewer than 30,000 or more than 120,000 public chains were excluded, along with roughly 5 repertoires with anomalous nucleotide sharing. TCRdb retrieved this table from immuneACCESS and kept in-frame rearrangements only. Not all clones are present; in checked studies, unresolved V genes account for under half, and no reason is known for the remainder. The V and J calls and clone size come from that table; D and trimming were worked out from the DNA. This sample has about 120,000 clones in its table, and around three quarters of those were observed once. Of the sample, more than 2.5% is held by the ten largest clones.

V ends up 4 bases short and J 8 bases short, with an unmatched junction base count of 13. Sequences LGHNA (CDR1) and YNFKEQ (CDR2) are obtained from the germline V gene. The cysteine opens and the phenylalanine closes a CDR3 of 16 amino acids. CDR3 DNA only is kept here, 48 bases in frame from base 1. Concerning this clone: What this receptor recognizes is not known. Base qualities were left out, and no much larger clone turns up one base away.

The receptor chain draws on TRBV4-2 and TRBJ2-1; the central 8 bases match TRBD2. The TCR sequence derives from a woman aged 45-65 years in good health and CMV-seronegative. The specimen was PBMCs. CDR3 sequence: CASSPETGLVIYEQFF. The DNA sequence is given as TGTGCCAGCAGCCCCGAGACGGGACTAGTCATATATGAGCAGTTCTTC.